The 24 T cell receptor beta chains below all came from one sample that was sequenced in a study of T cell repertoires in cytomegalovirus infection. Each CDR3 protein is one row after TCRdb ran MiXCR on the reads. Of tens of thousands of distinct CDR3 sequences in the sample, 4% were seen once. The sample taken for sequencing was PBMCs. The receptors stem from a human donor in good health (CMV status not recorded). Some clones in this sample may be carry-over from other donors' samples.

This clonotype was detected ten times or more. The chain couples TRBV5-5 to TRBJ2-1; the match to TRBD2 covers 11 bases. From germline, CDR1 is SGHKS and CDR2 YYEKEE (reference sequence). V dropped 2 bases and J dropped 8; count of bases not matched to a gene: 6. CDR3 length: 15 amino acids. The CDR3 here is CASSLGLAGLYEQFF. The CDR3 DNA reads TGTGCCAGCAGCTTAGGACTAGCGGGTCTGTATGAGCAGTTCTTC.

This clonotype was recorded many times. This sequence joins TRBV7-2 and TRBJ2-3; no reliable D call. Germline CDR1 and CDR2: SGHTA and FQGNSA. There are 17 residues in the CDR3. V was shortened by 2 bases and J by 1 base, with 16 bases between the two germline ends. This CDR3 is CASSLRPLLGGTDTQYF. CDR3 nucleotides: TGTGCCAGCAGCTTACGCCCTCTCCTAGGTGGCACAGATACGCAGTATTTT. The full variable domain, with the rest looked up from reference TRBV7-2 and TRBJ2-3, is GAGVSQSPSNKVTEKGKDVELRCDPISGHTALYWYRQSLGQGLEFLIYFQGNSAPDKSGLPSDRFSAERTGGSVSTLTIQRTQQEDSAVYLCASSLRPLLGGTDTQYFGPGTRLTVL.

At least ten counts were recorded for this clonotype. The CDR3 sequence is CSAPGQSPVLTF. CDR3 nucleotide sequence: TGCAGTGCCCCAGGACAGAGCCCGGTTCTCACCTTC. This chain links TRBV20-1 with TRBJ1-2; possible D gene TRBD1, 6 bases. The length of the CDR3 is 12 residues. Germline CDR1 reads DFQATT; CDR2 reads SNEGSKA (reference sequence). V gave up 6 bases and J gave up 13 bases, with 21 bases separating them.

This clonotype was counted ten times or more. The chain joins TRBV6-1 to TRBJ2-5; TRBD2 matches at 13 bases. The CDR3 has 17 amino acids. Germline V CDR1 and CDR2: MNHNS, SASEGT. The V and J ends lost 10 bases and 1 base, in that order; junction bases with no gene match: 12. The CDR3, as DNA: TGTGCCACCGGGACTAGCGGGGTCCGGCGAGGCCAAGAGACCCAGTACTTC. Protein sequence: CATGTSGVRRGQETQYF.

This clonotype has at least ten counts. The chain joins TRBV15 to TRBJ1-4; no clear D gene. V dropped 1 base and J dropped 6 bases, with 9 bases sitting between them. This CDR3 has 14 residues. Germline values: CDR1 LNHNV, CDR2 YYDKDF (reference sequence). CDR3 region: CATSRADKDEKLFF. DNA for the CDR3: TGTGCCACCAGCAGAGCCGACAAAGATGAAAAACTGTTTTTT.

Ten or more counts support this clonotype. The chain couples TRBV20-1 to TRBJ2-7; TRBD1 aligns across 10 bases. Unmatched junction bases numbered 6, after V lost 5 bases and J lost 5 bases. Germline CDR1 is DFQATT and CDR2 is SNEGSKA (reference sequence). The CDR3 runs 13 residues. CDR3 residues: CSALGQGFHEQYF. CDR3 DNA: TGCAGTGCTCTGGGACAGGGGTTCCACGAGCAGTACTTC.

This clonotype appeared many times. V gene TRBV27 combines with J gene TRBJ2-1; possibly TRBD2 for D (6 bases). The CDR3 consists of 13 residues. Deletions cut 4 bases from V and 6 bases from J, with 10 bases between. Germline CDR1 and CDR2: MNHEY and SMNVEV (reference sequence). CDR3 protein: CASSSLGGNEQFF. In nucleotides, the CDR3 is TGTGCCAGCAGTTCCCTGGGGGGCAATGAGCAGTTCTTC.

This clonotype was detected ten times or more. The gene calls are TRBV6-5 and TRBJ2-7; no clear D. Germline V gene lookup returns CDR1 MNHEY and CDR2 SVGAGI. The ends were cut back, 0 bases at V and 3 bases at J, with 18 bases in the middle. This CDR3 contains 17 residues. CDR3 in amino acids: CASSYSTGTPLGYEQYF. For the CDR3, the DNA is TGTGCCAGCAGTTACTCGACTGGAACCCCCCTCGGCTACGAGCAGTACTTC.

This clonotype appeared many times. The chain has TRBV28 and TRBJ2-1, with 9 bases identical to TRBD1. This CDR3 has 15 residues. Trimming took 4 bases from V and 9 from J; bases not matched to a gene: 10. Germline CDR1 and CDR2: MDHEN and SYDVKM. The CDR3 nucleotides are TGTGCCAGCAGTTCCCGGACAGGGGTATCCCTTGAGCAGTTCTTC. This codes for CASSSRTGVSLEQFF.

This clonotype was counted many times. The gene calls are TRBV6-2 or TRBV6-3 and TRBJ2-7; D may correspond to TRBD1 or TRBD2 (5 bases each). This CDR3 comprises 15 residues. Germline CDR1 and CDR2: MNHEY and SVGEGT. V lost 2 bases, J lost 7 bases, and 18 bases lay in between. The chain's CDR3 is CASSYSGARVGEQYF. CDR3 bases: TGTGCCAGCAGTTACAGCGGAGCCAGGGTCGGGGAGCAGTACTTC.

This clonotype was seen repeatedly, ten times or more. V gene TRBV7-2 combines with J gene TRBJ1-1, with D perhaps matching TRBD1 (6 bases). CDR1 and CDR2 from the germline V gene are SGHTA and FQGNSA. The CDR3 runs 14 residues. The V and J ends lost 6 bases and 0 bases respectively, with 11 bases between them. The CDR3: CASSGGVVNTEAFF. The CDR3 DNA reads TGTGCCAGCAGTGGGGGCGTCGTGAACACTGAAGCTTTCTTT.

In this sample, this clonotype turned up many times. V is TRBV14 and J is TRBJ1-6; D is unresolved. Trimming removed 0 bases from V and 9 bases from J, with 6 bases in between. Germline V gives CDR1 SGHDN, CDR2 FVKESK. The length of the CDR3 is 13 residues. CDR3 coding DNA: TGTGCCAGCAGCCAAGATCTGGGTTCACCCCTCCACTTT. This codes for CASSQDLGSPLHF. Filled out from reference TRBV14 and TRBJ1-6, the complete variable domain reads EAGVTQFPSHSVIEKGQTVTLRCDPISGHDNLYWYRRVMGKEIKFLLHFVKESKQDESGMPNNRFLAERTGGTYSTLKVQPAELEDSGVYFCASSQDLGSPLHFGNGTRLTVT.

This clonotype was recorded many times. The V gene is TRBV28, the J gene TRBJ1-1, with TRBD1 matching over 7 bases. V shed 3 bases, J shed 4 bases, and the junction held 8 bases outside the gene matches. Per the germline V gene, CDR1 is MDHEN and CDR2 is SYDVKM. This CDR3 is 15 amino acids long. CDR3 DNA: TGTGCCAGCAGTTTTGTGAGGGGGCAGGGCACTGAAGCTTTCTTT. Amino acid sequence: CASSFVRGQGTEAFF.

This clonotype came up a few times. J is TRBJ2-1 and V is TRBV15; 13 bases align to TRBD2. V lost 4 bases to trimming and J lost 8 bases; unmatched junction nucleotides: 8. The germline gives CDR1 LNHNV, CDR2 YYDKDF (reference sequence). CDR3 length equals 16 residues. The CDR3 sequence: CATSIGTSGAADEQFF. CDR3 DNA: TGTGCCACCAGCATAGGGACTAGCGGGGCAGCCGATGAGCAGTTCTTC. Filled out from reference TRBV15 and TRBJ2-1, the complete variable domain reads DAMVIQNPRYQVTQFGKPVTLSCSQTLNHNVMYWYQQKSSQAPKLLFHYYDKDFNNEADTPDNFQSRRPNTSFCFLDIRSPGLGDTAMYLCATSIGTSGAADEQFFGPGTRLTVL.

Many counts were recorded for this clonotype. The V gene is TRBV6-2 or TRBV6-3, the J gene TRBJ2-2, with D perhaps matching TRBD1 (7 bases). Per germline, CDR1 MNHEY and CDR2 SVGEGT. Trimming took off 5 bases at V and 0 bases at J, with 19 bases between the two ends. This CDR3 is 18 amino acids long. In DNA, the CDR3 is TGTGCCAGCAGTACGACTAGACAGGGCAACTCGAACACCGGGGAGCTGTTTTTT. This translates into CASSTTRQGNSNTGELFF.

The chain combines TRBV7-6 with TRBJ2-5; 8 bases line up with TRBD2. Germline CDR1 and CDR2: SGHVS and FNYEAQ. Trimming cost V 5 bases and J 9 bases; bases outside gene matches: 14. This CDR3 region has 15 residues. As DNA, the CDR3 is TGTGCCAGCAGCCCGCGAGCGGGAGACGGGGAGTCCCAGTACTTC. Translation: CASSPRAGDGESQYF.

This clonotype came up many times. The CDR3 nucleotides read TGTGCCAGCAGCCTAATAGCGGGGGCGCATACGCAGTATTTT. Its protein product is CASSLIAGAHTQYF. The V gene is TRBV11-2, the J gene TRBJ2-3; 9 positions match TRBD2. Trimming cost V 5 bases and J 7 bases; bases outside gene matches: 7. CDR3 size: 14 residues. CDR1 is SGHAT, CDR2 FQNNGV, per germline.

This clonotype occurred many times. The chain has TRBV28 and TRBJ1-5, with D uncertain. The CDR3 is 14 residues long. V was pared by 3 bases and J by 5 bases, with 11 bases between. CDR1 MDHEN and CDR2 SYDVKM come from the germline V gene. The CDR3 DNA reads TGTGCCAGCAGTTTTTACAGTGGCTATCAGCCCCAGCATTTT. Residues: CASSFYSGYQPQHF.

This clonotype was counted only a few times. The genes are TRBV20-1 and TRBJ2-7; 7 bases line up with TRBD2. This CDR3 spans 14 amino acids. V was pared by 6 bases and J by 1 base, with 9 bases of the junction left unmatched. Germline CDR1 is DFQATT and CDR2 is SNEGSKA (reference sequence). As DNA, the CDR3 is TGCAGTGCGGCGTTCTCAGCGGGGTCCTACGAGCAGTACTTC. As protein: CSAAFSAGSYEQYF.

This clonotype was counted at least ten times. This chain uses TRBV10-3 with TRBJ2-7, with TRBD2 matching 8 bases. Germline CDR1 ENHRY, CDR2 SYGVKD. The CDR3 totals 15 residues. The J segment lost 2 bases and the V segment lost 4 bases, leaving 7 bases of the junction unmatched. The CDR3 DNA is TGTGCCATCAGTGTGCCTAGCGGGTTGACCTACGAGCAGTACTTC. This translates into CAISVPSGLTYEQYF.

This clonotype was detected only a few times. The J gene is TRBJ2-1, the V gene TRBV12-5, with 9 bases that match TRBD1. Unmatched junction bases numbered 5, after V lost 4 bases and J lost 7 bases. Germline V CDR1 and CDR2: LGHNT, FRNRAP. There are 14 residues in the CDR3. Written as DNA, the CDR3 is TGTGCTAGTGGTTGGGGGACAGGGAGGAATGAGCAGTTCTTC. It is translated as CASGWGTGRNEQFF. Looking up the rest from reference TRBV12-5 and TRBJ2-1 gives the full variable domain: DARVTQTPRHKVTEMGQEVTMRCQPILGHNTVFWYRQTMMQGLELLAYFRNRAPLDDSGMPKDRFSAEMPDATLATLKIQPSEPRDSAVYFCASGWGTGRNEQFFGPGTRLTVL.

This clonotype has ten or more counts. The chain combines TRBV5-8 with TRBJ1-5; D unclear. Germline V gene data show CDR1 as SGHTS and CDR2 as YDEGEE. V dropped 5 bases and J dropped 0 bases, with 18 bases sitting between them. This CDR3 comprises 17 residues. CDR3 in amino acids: CASSYYIGPYSNQPQHF. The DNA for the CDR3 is TGTGCCAGCAGTTACTATATCGGACCCTATAGCAATCAGCCCCAGCATTTT.

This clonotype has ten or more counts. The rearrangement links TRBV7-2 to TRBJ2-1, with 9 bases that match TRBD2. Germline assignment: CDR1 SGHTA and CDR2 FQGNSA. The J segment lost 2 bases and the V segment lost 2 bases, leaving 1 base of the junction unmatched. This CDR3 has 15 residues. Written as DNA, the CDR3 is TGTGCCAGCAGCTTATCTAGCGGGGCCTACAATGAGCAGTTCTTC. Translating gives CASSLSSGAYNEQFF.

The CDR3 loop reads CASSLSSTANEKLFF. CDR3 nucleotide sequence: TGTGCCAGCAGTTTATCTTCGACAGCTAATGAAAAACTGTTTTTT. The rearrangement joins TRBV27 to TRBJ1-4, with D possibly being TRBD1 (5 bases). This CDR3 is 15 amino acids long. With 0 bases removed from V and 3 bases from J, the gap between germline ends came to 8 bases. Germline V CDR1 and CDR2: MNHEY, SMNVEV (reference sequence).